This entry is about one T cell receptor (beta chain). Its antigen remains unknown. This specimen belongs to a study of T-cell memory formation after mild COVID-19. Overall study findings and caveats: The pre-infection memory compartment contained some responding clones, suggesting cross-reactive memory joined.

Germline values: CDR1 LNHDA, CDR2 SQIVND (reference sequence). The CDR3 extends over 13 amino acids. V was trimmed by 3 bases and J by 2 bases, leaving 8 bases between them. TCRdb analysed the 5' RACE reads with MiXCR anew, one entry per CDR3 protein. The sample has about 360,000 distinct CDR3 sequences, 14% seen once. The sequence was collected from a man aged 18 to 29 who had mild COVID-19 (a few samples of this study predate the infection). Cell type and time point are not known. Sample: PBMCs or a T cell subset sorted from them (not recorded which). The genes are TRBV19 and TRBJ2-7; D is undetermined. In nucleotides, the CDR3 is TGTGCCAGTAGTATTTCGTCAACCTACGAGCAGTACTTC. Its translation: CASSISSTYEQYF.